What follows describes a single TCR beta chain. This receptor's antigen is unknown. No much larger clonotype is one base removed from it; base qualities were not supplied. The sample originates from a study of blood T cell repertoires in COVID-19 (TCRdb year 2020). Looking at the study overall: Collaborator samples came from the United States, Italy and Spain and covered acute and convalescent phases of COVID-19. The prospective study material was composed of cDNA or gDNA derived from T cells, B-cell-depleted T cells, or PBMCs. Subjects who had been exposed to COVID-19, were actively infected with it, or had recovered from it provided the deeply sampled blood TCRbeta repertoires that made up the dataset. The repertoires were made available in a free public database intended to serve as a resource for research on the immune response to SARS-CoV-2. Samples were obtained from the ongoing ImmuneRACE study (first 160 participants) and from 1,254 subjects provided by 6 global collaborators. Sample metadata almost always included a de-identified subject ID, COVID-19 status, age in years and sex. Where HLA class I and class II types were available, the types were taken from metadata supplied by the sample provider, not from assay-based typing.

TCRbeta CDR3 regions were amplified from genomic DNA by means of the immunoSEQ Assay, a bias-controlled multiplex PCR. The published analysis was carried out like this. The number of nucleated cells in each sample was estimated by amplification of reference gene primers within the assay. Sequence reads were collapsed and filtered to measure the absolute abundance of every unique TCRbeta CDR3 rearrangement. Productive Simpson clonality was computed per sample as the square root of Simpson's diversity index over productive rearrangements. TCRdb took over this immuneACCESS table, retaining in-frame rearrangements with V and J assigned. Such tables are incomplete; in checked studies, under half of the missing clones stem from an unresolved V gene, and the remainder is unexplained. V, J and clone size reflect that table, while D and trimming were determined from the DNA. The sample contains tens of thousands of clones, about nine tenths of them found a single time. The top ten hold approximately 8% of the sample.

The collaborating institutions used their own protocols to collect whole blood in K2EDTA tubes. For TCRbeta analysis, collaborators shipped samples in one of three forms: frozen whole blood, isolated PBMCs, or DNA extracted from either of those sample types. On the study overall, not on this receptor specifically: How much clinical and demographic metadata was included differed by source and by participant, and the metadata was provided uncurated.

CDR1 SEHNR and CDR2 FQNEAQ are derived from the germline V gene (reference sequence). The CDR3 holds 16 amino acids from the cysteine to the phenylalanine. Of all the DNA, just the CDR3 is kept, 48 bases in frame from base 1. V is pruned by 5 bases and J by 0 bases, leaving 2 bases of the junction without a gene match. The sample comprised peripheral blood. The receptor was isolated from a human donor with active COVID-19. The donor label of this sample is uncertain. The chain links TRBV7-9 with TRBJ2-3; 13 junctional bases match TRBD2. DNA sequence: TGTGCCAGCAGCGTGACTAGCGGGGGGAGCACAGATACGCAGTATTTT. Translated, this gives CASSVTSGGSTDTQYF.